The clone carrying this T cell receptor (beta chain) was seen a few times. What it binds is not known. V was cut by 7 bases and J by 0 bases, with 14 bases left in between. This CDR3 region has 15 residues. Germline loops: CDR1 MNHNS, CDR2 SASEGT. The data were obtained in a study of beta chain features in type 1 diabetes. Expressed TCRB transcripts were sequenced because the entire RNA isolate underwent reverse transcription. Naive, central memory and regulatory T cell samples yielded roughly 3.5 million reads on average. The protocol was immunoSEQ multiplex PCR, while the TCRdb copy is restricted to in-frame clones and leaves out a portion. Of over 200,000 clones listed, about a tenth were seen once; the top ten hold 0.017%. Only one heparinised blood draw was taken per donor, and its volume averaged about 120 mL. Study results and limitations: Shorter templates might be favored by PCR, equally in patients and controls. In the patient group, naive, central memory and Treg TCRB repertoires seemed more alike than in the healthy donor group. Among patients with Type 1 diabetes, TCRB CDR3s were moderately but significantly shorter in every one of the four CD4+ subsets.

The sequence derives from a man between 25 and 39 years old with type 1 diabetes. Sequences were obtained from naive CD4+ T cells from blood. The chain employs TRBV6-1 and TRBJ2-3, with a weak D call TRBD2 (5 bases). CDR3 coding DNA: TGTGCCAGCACCCGAACTAGTTCGAGCACAGATACGCAGTATTTT. Translating it yields CASTRTSSSTDTQYF.